This record concerns one T cell receptor beta chain sequence. What it binds is not known. The study sampled nominally healthy donors, though unrecorded immune exposures were likely. The germline CDR1 and CDR2 sequences are GTSNPN and SVGIG (reference sequence). V was pared by 4 bases and J by 0 bases, with 7 bases between. This CDR3 contains 13 residues. This entry is derived from a study of cytomegalovirus exposure and HLA in healthy donors. Study outcomes and limitations: Indistinguishability led to the exclusion of some V segments, TRBV6-2 and TRBV6-3 included.

Vbeta (60) and Jbeta (13) primers were used in the PCR. Measured with immunoSEQ multiplex PCR; TCRdb has only the in-frame clones, and not every one. The sample includes approximately 110,000 clones, roughly 66% of them seen just once. The rearrangement joins TRBV30 to TRBJ1-5; D unresolved. The source of this sequence is a woman in her 30s in good health and CMV-seronegative. Material for sequencing was PBMCs. CDR3 nucleotide sequence: TGTGCCTGGAACGAGGATAGCAATCAGCCCCAGCATTTT. It is translated as CAWNEDSNQPQHF.